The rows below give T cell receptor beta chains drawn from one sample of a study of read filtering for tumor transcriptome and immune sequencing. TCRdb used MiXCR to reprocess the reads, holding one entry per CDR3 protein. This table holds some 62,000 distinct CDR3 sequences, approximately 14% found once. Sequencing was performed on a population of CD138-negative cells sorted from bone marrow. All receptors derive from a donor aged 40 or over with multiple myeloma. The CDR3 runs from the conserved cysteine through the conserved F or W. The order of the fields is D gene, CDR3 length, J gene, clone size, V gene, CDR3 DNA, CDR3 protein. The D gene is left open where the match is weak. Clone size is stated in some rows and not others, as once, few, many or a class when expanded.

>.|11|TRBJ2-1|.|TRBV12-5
TGTGCTGCCTTACGGGGCAGTGAGCAGTTCTTC
CAALRGSEQFF
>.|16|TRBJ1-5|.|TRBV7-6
TGTGCCAGCAGCTTAGGCAGCAGGGCTAGCAATCAGCCCCAGCATTTT
CASSLGSRASNQPQHF
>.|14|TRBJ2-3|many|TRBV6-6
TGTGCCAGCAGCCCTTTAGCGTCCTCCGATACGCAGTATTTT
CASSPLASSDTQYF
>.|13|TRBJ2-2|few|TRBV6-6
TGTGCCAGCAGTCCGAAAGCTAACGGGGAGCTGTTTTTT
CASSPKANGELFF
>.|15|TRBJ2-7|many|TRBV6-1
TGTGCCAGCAGTGAAGACCCGGGATCGACCTACGAGCAGTACTTC
CASSEDPGSTYEQYF
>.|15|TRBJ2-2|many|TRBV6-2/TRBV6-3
TGTGCCAGCACCCGGGACTCGTTGGCTACCGGGGAGCTGTTTTTT
CASTRDSLATGELFF
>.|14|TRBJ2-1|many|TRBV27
TGTGCCAGCAGTTTTGTCGGGAAGTCGAATGAGCAGTTCTTC
CASSFVGKSNEQFF
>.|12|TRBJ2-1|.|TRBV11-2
TGTGCCAGCCTAGTAGGGCAGAATGAGCAGTTCTTC
CASLVGQNEQFF
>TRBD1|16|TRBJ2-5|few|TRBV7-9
TGTGCCAGCAGCTTAATGGGGGTGACAGGGCTGGAGACCCAGTACTTC
CASSLMGVTGLETQYF
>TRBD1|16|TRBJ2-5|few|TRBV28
TGTGCCAGCAGTCTGCGGGACAGGGTATGGCAAGAGACCCAGTACTTC
CASSLRDRVWQETQYF
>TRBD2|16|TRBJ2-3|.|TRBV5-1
TGCGCCAGCAGCTTGGCCGGACTAGCGGCGACAGATACGCAGTATTTT
CASSLAGLAATDTQYF
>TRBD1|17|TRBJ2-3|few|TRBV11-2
TGTGCCAGCAGCATCGTCGGGACAGGGGGAAGCACAGATACGCAGTATTTT
CASSIVGTGGSTDTQYF
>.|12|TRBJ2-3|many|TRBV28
TGTGCCAGCGGGGATTCCACAGATACGCAGTATTTT
CASGDSTDTQYF
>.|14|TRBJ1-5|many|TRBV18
TGTGCCAGCTCACCACGGGACAGCAATCAGCCCCAGCATTTT
CASSPRDSNQPQHF
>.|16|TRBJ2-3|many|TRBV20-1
TGCAGTGCTAGACTGTATGGGGGAGAGAGTACAGATACGCAGTATTTT
CSARLYGGESTDTQYF
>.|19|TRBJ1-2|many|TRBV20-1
TGCAGTGCTAGAGCCTTAATCCGACAGGCCCTGGCGATCAACTATGGCTACACCTTC
CSARALIRQALAINYGYTF